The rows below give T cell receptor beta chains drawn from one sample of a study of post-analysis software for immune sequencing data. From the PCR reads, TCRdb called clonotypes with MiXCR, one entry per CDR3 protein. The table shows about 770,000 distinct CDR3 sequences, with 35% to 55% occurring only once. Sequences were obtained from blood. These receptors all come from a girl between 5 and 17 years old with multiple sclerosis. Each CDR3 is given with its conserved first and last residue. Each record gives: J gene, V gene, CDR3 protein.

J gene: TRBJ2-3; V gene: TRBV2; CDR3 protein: CASTRDGDTQYF
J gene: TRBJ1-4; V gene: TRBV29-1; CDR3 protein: CSARLLDEKLFF
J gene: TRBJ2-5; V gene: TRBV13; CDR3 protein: CASSFNDREAQYF
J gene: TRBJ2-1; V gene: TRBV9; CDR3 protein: CASDGSGRNEQFF
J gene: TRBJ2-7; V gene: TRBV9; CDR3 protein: CASSPLGGPSSYEQYF
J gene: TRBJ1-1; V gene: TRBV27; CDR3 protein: CASSLTGSGAVNTEAFF
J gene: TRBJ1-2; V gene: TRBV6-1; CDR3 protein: CASRRIQERGAKYGYTF
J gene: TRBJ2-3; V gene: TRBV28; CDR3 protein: CASSLDREFTDTQYF
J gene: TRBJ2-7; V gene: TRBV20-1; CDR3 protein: CSARARQGYEQYF
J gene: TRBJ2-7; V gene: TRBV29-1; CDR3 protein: CSVEVRAYEQYF
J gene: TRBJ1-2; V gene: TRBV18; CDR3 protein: CASSPTGRGGGGYGYTF
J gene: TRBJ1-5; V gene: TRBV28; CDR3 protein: CASSAQGAWNQPQHF
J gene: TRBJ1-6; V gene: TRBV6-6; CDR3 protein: CASSYPPVSYNSPLHF
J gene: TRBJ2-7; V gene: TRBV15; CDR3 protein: CATSRDPTAWDRVNEQYF
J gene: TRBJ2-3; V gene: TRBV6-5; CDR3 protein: CASSYQAGGMTDTQYF
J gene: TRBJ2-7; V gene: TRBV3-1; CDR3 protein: CASRGGGEQYF
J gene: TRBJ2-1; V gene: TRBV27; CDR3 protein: CASSNSGRAFLGQFF
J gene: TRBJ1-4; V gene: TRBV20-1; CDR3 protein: CSARGYRGPLPPNEKLFF
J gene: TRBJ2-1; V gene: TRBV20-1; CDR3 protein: CSAGTSGANSYNEQFF
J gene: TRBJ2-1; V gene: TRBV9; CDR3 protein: CASSVQSSYNEQFF
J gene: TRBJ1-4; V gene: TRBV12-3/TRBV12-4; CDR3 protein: CASSHDRGGEKLFF
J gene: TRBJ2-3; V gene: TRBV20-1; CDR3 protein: CSARDTRGGIGGPTDTQYF
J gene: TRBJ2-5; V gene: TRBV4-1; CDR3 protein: CASSQEGARTQYF
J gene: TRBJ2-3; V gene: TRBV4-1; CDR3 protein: CASSQGGITDTQYF
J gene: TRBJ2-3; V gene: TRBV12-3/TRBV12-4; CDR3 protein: CASSLNNQNTQYF
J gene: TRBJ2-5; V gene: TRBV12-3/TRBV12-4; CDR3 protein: CASSARQGRETQYF
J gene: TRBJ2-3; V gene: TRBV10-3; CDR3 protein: CAISESQNLAGTQYF
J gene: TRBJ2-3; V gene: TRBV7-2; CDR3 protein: CASSLGSTVDTQYF
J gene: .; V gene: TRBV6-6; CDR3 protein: CASSYYGQGINEQYF
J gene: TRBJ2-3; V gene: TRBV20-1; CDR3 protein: CSARSLTSGPRTDTQYF
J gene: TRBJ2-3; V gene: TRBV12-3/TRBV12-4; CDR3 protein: CASRQNRGTAVDTQYF
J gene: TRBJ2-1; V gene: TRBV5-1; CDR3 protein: CASSLGAEQFF
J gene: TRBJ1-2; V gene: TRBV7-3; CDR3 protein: CASSLTSAWDGGYGYTF
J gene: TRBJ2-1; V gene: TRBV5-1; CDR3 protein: CASSSSGVASYNEQFF
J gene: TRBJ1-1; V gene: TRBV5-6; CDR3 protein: CASSLLTGANTEAFF
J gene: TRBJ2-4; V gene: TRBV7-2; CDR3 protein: CASSLGGGRAAENIQYF
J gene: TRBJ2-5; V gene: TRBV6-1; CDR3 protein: CASRPTYPGQDWETQYF
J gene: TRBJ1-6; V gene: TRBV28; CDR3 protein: CASISQSTNSPLHF